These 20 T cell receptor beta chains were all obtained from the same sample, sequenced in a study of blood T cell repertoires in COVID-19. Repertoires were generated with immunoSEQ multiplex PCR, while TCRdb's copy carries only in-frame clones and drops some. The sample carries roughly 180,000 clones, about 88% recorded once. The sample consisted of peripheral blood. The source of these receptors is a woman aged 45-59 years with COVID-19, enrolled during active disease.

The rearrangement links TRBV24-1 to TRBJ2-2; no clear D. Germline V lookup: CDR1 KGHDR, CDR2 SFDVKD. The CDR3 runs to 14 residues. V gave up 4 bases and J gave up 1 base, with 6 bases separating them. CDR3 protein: CATSEAVNTGELFF. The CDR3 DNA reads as TGTGCCACCAGTGAGGCGGTGAACACCGGGGAGCTGTTTTTT.

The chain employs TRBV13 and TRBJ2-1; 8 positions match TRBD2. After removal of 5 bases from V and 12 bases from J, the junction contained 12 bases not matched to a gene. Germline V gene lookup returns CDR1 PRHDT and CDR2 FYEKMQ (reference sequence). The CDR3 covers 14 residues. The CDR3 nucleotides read TGTGCCAGCAGCCTTGGACTAGCCGGGTTAGTGCAGTTCTTC. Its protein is CASSLGLAGLVQFF. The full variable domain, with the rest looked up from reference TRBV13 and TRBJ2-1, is AAGVIQSPRHLIKEKRETATLKCYPIPRHDTVYWYQQGPGQDPQFLISFYEKMQSDKGSIPDRFSAQQFSDYHSELNMSSLELGDSALYFCASSLGLAGLVQFFGPGTRLTVL.

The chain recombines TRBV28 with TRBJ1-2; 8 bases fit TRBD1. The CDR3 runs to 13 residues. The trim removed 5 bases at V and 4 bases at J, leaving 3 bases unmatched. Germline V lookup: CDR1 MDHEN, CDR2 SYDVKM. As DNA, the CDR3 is TGTGCCAGCAGTCCGGACAGGGTCTATGGCTACACCTTC. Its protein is CASSPDRVYGYTF.

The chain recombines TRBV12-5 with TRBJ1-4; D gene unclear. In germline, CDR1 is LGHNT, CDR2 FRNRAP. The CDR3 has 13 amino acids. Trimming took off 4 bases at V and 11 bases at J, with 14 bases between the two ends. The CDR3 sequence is CASGSPPQVKLFF. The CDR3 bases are TGTGCTAGTGGTTCTCCCCCCCAGGTTAAACTGTTTTTT.

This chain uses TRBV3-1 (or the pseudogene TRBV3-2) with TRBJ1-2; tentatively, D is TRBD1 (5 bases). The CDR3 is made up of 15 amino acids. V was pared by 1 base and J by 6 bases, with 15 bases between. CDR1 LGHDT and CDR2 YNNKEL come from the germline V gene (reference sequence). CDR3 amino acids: CASSQAGGRAHGYTF. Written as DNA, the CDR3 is TGTGCCAGCAGCCAAGCCGGCGGCAGGGCCCATGGCTACACCTTC.

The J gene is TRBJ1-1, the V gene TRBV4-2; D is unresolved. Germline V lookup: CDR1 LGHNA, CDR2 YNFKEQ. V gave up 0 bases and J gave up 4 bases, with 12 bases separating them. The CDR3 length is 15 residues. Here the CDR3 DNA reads TGTGCCAGCAGCCAAGAATCGGACTTAGGCACTGAAGCTTTCTTT. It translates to CASSQESDLGTEAFF.

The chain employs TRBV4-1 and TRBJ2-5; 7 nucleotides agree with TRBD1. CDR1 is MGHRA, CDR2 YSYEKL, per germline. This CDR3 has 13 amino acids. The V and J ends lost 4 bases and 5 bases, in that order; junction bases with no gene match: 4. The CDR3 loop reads CASSPTGRETQYF. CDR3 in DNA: TGCGCCAGCAGCCCGACAGGGCGGGAGACCCAGTACTTC.

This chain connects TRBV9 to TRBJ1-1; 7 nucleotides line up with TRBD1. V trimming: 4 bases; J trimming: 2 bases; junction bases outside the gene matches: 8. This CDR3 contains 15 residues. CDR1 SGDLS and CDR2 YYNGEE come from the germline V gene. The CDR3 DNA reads TGTGCCAGCAGCCCAGAGGGGGCGATAAACACTGAAGCTTTCTTT. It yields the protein CASSPEGAINTEAFF.

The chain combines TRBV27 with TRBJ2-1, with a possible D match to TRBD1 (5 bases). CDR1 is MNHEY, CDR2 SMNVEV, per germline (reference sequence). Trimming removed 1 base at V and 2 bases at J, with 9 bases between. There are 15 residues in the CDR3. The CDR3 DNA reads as TGTGCCAGCAGTTTATTCGAAGGGGCCTACAATGAGCAGTTCTTC. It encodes CASSLFEGAYNEQFF.

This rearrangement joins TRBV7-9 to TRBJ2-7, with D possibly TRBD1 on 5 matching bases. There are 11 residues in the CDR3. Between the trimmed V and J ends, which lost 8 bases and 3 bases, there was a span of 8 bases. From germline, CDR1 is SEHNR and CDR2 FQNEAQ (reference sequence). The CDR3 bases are TGTGCCAGCGCCGACAGCTACGAGCAGTACTTC. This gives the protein CASADSYEQYF.

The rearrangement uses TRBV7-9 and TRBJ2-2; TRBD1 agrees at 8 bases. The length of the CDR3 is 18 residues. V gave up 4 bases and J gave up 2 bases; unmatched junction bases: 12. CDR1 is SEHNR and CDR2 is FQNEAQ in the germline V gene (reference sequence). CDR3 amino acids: CASSWAGTGLRNTGELFF. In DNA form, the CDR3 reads TGTGCCAGCAGCTGGGCCGGGACAGGCCTTCGCAACACCGGGGAGCTGTTTTTT.

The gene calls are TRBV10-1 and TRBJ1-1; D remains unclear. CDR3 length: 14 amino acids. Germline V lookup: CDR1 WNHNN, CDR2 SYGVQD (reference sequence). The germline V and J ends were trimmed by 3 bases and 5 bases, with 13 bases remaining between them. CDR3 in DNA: TGCGCCAGCAGTGACAGTTTGGGCTATACTGAAGCTTTCTTT. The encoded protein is CASSDSLGYTEAFF.

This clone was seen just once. The CDR3 bases are TGTGCCAGCAGCCCGGGGACAGGGAAGGAGCCCCAGCATTTT. Its translation is CASSPGTGKEPQHF. The chain recombines TRBV7-9 with TRBJ1-5; TRBD1 agrees at 9 bases. The trim removed 5 bases at V and 8 bases at J, leaving 7 bases unmatched. There are 14 residues in the CDR3. Germline CDR1 and CDR2: SEHNR and FQNEAQ (reference sequence).

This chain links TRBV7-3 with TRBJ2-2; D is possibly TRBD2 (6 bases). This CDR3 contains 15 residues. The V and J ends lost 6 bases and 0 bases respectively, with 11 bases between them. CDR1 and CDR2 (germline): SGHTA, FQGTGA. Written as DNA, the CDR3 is TGTGCCAGCAGGGGCGGGGCAACGAACACCGGGGAGCTGTTTTTT. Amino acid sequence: CASRGGATNTGELFF.

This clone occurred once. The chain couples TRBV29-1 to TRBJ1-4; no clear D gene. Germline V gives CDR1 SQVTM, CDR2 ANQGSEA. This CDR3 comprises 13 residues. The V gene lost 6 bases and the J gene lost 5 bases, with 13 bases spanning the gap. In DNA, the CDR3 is TGCAGCGTGAGACTGAGTACGAATGAAAAACTGTTTTTT. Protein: CSVRLSTNEKLFF.

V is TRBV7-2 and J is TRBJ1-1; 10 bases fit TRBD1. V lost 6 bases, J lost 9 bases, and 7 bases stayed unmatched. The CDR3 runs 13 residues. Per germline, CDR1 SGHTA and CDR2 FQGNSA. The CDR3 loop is CASRTTGGVKAFF. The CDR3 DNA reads TGTGCCAGCAGAACGACAGGGGGCGTTAAAGCTTTCTTT.

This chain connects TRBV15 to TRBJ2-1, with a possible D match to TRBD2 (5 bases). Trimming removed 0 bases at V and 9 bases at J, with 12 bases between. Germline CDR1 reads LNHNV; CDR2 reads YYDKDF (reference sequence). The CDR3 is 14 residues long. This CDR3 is CATSRDRGMSEQFF. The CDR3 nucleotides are TGTGCCACCAGCAGAGATAGAGGGATGAGTGAGCAGTTCTTC.

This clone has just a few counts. In nucleotides, the CDR3 is TGTGCCAGTAGTAGAGGGACTAGCGGCTCCTACGAGCAGTACTTC. This codes for CASSRGTSGSYEQYF. This rearrangement joins TRBV19 to TRBJ2-7; 11 bases map to TRBD2. J gave up 0 bases and V 4 bases, and 2 bases lay outside the gene matches. The germline CDR1 and CDR2 sequences are LNHDA and SQIVND (reference sequence). CDR3 length: 15 residues.

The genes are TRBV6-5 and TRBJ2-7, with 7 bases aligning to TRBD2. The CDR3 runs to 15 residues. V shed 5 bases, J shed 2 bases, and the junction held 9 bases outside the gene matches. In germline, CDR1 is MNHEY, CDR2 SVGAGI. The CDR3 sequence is CASSTLAGETYEQYF. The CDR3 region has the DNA TGTGCCAGCAGTACCTTGGCGGGGGAGACCTACGAGCAGTACTTC.

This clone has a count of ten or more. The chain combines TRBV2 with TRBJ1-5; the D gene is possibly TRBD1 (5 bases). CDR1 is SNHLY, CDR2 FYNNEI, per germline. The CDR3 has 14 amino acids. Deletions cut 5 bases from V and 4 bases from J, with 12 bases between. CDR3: CASSLTEHNQPQHF. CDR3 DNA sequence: TGTGCCAGCAGTCTGACAGAGCATAATCAGCCCCAGCATTTT.